This TCR beta chain was sequenced for a study of OX40 agonist ivuxolimab in advanced cancers. This clone was counted only a few times. The CDR3 sequence is 13 residues long. CDR1 MNHEY and CDR2 SVGAGI come from the germline V gene. V shed 7 bases, J shed 5 bases, and the junction held 6 bases outside the gene matches. Produced via immunoSEQ multiplex PCR; TCRdb's table is partial and in-frame only. Of tens of thousands of clones listed, approximately 83% are singletons. This chain joins TRBV6-5 and TRBJ2-7; 9 bases line up with TRBD1. Sequences were derived from CD4+ or CD8+ T cells sorted from blood, sampled in a trial of the OX40 agonist ivuxolimab. The source is an adult with an advanced solid tumor such as melanoma, head and neck, liver or kidney cancer. The CDR3 is CASKGQGRNEQYF. CDR3 DNA: TGTGCCAGCAAGGGACAGGGTCGAAACGAGCAGTACTTC.